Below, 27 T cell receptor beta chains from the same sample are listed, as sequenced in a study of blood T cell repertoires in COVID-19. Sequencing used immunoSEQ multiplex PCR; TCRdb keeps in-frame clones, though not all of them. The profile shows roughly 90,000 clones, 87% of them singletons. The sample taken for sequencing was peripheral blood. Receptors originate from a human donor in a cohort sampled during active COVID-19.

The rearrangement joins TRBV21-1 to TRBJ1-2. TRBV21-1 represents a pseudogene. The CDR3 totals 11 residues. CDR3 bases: TGTGCCAGCAGCATTTCTTATGGCTACACCTTC. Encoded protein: CASSISYGYTF.

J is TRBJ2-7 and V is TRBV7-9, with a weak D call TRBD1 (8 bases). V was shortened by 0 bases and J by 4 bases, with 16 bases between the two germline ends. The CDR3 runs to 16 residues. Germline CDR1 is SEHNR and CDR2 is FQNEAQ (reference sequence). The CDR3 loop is CASSLAGGTGTYEQYF. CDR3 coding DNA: TGTGCCAGCAGCTTAGCGGGAGGGACAGGAACTTACGAGCAGTACTTC.

In nucleotides, the CDR3 is TGTGCCAGCTCACCCCTGAAACTAGCGGCTTACAATGAGCAGTTCTTC. Encoded protein: CASSPLKLAAYNEQFF. The rearrangement joins TRBV18 to TRBJ2-1; TRBD2 agrees at 8 bases. The germline CDR1 and CDR2 sequences are KGHSH and LQKENI. This CDR3 is built from 16 residues. The trim removed 3 bases at V and 4 bases at J, leaving 8 bases unmatched.

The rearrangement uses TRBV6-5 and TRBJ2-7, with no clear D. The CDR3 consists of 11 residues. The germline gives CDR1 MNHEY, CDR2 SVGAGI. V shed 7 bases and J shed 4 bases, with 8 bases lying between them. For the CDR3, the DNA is TGTGCCAGCACCGCTCTATACGAGCAGTACTTC. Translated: CASTALYEQYF.

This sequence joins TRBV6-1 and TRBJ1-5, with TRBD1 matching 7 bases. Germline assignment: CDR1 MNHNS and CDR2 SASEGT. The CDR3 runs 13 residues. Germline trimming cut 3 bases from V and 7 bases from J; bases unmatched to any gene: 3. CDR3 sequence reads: CASSDRGRQPQHF. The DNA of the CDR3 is TGTGCCAGCAGTGACAGGGGGAGGCAGCCCCAGCATTTT.

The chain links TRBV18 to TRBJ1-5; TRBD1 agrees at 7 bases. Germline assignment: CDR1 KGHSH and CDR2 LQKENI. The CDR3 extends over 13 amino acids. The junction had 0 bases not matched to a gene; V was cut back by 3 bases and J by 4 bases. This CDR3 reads CASSPGQNQPQHF. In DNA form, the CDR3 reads TGTGCCAGCTCACCGGGACAGAATCAGCCCCAGCATTTT.

The CDR3: CASSPYRVGPGQPQHF. CDR3 in DNA: TGTGCCAGCAGTCCTTACAGGGTGGGCCCCGGTCAGCCCCAGCATTTT. V is TRBV28 and J is TRBJ1-5, with D possibly matching TRBD1 (6 bases). V shed 5 bases and J shed 6 bases, with 20 bases lying between them. Per germline, CDR1 MDHEN and CDR2 SYDVKM. The CDR3 has 16 residues.

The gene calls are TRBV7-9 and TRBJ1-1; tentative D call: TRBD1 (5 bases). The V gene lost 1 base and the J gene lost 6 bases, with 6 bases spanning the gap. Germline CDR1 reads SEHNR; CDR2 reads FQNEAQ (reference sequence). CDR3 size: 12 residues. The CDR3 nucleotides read TGTGCCAGCAGCTTAGGGACATCTGAAGCTTTCTTT. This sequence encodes CASSLGTSEAFF.

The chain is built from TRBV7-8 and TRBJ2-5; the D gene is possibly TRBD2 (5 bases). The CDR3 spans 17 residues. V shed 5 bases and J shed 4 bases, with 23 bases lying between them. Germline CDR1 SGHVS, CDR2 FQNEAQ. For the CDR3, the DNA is TGTGCCAGCAGCCCTTTTTCTAGCAGACTTCGAAGAGAGACCCAGTACTTC. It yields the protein CASSPFSSRLRRETQYF.

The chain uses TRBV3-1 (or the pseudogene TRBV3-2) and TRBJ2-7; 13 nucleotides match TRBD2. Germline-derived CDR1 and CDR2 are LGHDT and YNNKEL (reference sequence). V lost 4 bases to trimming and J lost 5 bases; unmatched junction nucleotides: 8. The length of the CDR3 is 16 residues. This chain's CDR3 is CASSPRTSGRPDEQYF. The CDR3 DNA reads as TGTGCCAGCAGCCCTCGGACTAGCGGGAGACCAGACGAGCAGTACTTC.

CDR3 loop: CASSPQGGSISSGNTIYF. CDR3 DNA sequence: TGTGCCAGCAGCCCCCAGGGAGGATCTATAAGTTCTGGAAACACCATATATTTT. The chain joins TRBV3-1 (or the pseudogene TRBV3-2) to TRBJ1-3, with D perhaps TRBD1 (5 bases). This CDR3 comprises 18 residues. The ends were cut back, 4 bases at V and 1 base at J, with 20 bases in the middle. Per germline, CDR1 LGHDT and CDR2 YNNKEL (reference sequence).

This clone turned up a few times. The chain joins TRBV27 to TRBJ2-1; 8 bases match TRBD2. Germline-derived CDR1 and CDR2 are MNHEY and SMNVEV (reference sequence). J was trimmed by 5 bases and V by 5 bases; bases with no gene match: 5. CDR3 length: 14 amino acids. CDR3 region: CASSPSGRDNEQFF. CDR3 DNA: TGTGCCAGCAGTCCCAGCGGGAGAGACAATGAGCAGTTCTTC.

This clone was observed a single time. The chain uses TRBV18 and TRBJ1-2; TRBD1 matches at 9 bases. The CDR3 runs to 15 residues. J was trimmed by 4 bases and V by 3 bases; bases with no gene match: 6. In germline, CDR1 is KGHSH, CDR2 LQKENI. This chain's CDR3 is CASSPRTGETYGYTF. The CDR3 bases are TGTGCCAGCTCACCTCGGACAGGGGAAACCTATGGCTACACCTTC.

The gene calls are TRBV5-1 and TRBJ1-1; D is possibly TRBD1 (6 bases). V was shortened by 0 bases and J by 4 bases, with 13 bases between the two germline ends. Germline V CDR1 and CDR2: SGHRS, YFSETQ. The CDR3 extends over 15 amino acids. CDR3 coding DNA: TGCGCCAGCAGCTTGGCGGGGGGGCGCGGCACTGAAGCTTTCTTT. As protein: CASSLAGGRGTEAFF.

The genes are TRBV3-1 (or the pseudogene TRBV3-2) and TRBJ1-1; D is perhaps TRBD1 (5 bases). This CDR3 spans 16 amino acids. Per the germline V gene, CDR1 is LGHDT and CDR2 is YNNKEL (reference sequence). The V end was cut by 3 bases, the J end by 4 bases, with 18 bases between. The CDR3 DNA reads TGTGCCAGCAGCCAGTTACCGCAGGGAAAGGGCACTGAAGCTTTCTTT. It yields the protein CASSQLPQGKGTEAFF.

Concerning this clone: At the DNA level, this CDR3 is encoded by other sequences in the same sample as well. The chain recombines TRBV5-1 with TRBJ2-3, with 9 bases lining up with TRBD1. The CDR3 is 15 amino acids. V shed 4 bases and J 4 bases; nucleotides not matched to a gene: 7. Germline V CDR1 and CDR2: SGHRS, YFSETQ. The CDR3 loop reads CASSATGGRADTQYF. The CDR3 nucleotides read TGCGCCAGCAGCGCGACAGGGGGTCGGGCAGATACGCAGTATTTT.

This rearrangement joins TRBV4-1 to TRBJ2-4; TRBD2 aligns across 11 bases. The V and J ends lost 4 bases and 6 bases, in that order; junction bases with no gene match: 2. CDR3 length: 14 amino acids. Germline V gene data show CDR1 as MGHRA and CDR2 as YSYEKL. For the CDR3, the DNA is TGCGCCAGCAGCCGAGGACTAGCGGGAAACATTCAGTACTTC. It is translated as CASSRGLAGNIQYF.

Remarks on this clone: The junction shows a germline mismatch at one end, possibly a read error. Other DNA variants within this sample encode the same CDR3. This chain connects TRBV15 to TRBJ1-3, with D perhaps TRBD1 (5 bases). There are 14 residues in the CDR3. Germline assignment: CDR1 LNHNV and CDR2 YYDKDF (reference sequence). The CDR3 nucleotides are TGTGCCACCAGCAGACAGGGCTCTGGGAACACCATATATTTT. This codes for CATSRQGSGNTIYF.

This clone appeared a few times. This CDR3 is CASSPPGGGNQPQHF. In DNA form, the CDR3 reads TGTGCCAGCAGCCCACCGGGGGGTGGCAATCAGCCCCAGCATTTT. The V gene is TRBV3-1 (or the pseudogene TRBV3-2), the J gene TRBJ1-5, with a tentative D call TRBD1 (5 bases). V was pared by 4 bases and J by 2 bases, with 12 bases between. CDR1 and CDR2 from the germline V gene are LGHDT and YNNKEL (reference sequence). The CDR3 totals 15 residues.

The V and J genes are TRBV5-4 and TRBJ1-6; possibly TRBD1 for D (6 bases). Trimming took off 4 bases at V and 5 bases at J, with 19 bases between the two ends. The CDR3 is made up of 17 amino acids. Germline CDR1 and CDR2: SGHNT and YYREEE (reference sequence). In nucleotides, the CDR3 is TGTGCCAGCAGCCCGGGGGGAACAGGGATCCATAATTCACCCCTCCACTTT. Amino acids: CASSPGGTGIHNSPLHF.

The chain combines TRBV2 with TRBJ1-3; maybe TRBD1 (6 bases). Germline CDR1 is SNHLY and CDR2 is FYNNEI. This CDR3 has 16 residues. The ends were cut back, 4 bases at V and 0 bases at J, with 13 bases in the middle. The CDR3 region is CASSVTGKHSGNTIYF. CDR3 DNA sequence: TGTGCCAGCAGTGTTACAGGGAAGCACTCTGGAAACACCATATATTTT. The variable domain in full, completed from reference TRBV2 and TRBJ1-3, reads EPEVTQTPSHQVTQMGQEVILRCVPISNHLYFYWYRQILGQKVEFLVSFYNNEISEKSEIFDDQFSVERPDGSNFTLKIRSTKLEDSAMYFCASSVTGKHSGNTIYFGEGSWLTVV.

CDR3 DNA sequence: TGTGCCACCAGTGACTATAACGACAGGGCCTACGAGCAGTACTTC. It yields the protein CATSDYNDRAYEQYF. V and J are TRBV24-1 and TRBJ2-7; 7 nucleotides line up with TRBD1. J lost 2 bases, V lost 4 bases, and 7 bases had no gene match. This CDR3 region has 15 residues. CDR1 and CDR2 (germline): KGHDR, SFDVKD.

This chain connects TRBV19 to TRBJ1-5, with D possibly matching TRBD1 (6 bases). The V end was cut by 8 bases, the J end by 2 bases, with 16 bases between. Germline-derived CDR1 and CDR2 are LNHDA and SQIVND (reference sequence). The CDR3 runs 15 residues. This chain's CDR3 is CASHPTGEGNQPQHF. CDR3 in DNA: TGTGCCAGTCACCCGACAGGTGAGGGCAATCAGCCCCAGCATTTT.

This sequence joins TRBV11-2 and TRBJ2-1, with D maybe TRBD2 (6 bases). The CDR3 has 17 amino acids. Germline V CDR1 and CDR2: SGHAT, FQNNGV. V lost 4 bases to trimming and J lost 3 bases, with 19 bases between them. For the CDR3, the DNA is TGTGCCAGCAGCTCATTCGGTGGGGTAGCGGTCTACAATGAGCAGTTCTTC. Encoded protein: CASSSFGGVAVYNEQFF.

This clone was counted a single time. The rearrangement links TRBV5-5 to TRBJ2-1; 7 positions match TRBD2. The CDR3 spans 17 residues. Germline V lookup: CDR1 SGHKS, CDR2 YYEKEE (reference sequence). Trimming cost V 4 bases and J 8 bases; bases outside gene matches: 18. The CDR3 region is CASSKPSGGLGLHEQFF. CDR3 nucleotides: TGTGCCAGCAGCAAACCTAGCGGCGGCCTGGGTCTCCATGAGCAGTTCTTC.

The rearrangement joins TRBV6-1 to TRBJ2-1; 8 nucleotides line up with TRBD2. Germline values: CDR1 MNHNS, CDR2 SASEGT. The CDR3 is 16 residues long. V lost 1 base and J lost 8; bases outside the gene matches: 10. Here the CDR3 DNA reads TGTGCCAGCAGTGAAGATCCTAGCGGGCTTCTGGATGAGCAGTTCTTC. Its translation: CASSEDPSGLLDEQFF.

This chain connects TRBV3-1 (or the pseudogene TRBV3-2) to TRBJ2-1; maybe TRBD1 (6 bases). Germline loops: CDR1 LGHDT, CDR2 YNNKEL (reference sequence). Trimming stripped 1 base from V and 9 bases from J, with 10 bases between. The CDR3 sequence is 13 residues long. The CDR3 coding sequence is TGTGCCAGCAGCCAAGGGATAGGGGGTGAGCAGTTCTTC. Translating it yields CASSQGIGGEQFF.